This TCR beta chain was captured in a study of cytomegalovirus exposure and HLA in healthy donors. The PCR was carried out with 60 Vbeta primers and 13 Jbeta primers. Assay used: immunoSEQ multiplex PCR; TCRdb lists only in-frame clones, some missing. This sample's clone table lists over 100,000 clones. The CDR3 runs 16 residues. V shed 4 bases and J shed 3 bases, with 16 bases lying between them. Germline lookup yields CDR1 SGDLS and CDR2 YYNGEE. This sequence was found in a man in his thirties or forties in good health and CMV-seronegative. The V call is TRBV9, the J call TRBJ2-2, with D perhaps matching TRBD1 (5 bases). The sequenced sample consisted of PBMCs. The CDR3 region is CASSSKGLVDTGELFF. The CDR3 region has the DNA TGTGCCAGCAGCTCTAAGGGGTTGGTGGACACCGGGGAGCTGTTTTTT.